Listed below are T cell receptor beta chains from one sample, sequenced in a study of cytomegalovirus exposure and HLA in healthy donors. Sequencing was performed with immunoSEQ multiplex PCR; in TCRdb, only in-frame clones are kept and a portion is missing. The sample consists of some 170,000 clones, 81% of them appearing once. The sequencing sample was made of PBMCs. Every receptor here comes from a woman aged 18-29 years in good health and CMV-seropositive. Both conserved end residues are part of each CDR3. Each record gives: J gene, V gene, clone size, D gene, CDR3 protein, CDR3 DNA. A D gene is named only where the DNA matches it firmly. The listing skips clone size in some rows; elsewhere it reads once, few, many or a size class.

>TRBJ2-5|TRBV5-1|NA|NA
CASSLGQLRETQYF
TGCGCCAGCAGCCTAGGACAGTTGCGAGAGACCCAGTACTTC
>TRBJ1-2|TRBV21-1|once|NA
CARARSRYGYTF
TGTGCCAGAGCCCGGTCCCGCTATGGCTACACCTTC
>TRBJ1-5|TRBV6-5|NA|NA
CASSIQRSNQPQHF
TGTGCCAGCAGTATACAGAGAAGTAATCAGCCCCAGCATTTT
>TRBJ2-7|TRBV2|NA|TRBD2
CASSRSGLAGGEQYF
TGTGCCAGCAGTCGCTCCGGTCTAGCGGGGGGCGAGCAGTACTTC
>TRBJ2-5|TRBV9|NA|TRBD2
CASSPRLAGVSGETQYF
TGTGCCAGCAGCCCCCGACTAGCGGGGGTATCGGGAGAGACCCAGTACTTC
>TRBJ2-1|TRBV30|NA|NA
CAWTRALGGGHNEQFF
TGTGCCTGGACCAGGGCTCTGGGCGGGGGCCACAATGAGCAGTTCTTC
>TRBJ2-7|TRBV7-9|NA|TRBD2
CASMGGGPYEQYF
TGTGCCAGCATGGGCGGGGGGCCCTACGAGCAGTACTTC
>TRBJ2-6|TRBV5-1|NA|NA
CASSLEDISGANVLTF
TGCGCCAGCAGCTTGGAGGACATCTCTGGGGCCAACGTCCTGACTTTC
>TRBJ1-3|TRBV28|NA|NA
CASSLERGNTIYF
TGTGCCAGCAGTTTAGAGAGGGGAAACACCATATATTTT
>TRBJ2-2|TRBV19|NA|TRBD2
CASSVRTSGTGELFF
TGTGCCAGTAGTGTTAGGACTAGCGGGACCGGGGAGCTGTTTTTT
>TRBJ2-3|TRBV4-3|NA|TRBD1
CASSPLTGEGTDTQYF
TGCGCCAGCAGCCCTCTGACAGGGGAAGGCACAGATACGCAGTATTTT
>TRBJ2-5|TRBV10-3|NA|TRBD2
CAISESSGGWETQYF
TGTGCCATCAGTGAGTCAAGCGGGGGGTGGGAGACCCAGTACTTC
>TRBJ1-3|TRBV7-2|NA|TRBD1
CASPGQERNTIYF
TGTGCCAGCCCTGGACAGGAGAGAAACACCATATATTTT
>TRBJ2-2|TRBV19|NA|NA
CASNRGDGQTNTGELFF
TGTGCCAGTAATCGGGGGGACGGACAGACGAACACCGGGGAGCTGTTTTTT
>TRBJ1-1|TRBV19|NA|NA
CASSWRGGDTEAFF
TGTGCCAGTAGTTGGAGGGGTGGCGACACTGAAGCTTTCTTT
>TRBJ1-1|TRBV5-6|NA|NA
CASSIGRGPLTEAFF
TGTGCCAGCAGCATTGGCAGGGGCCCACTAACTGAAGCTTTCTTT
>TRBJ1-2|TRBV15|NA|TRBD1
CATSRESFGQGNRGYTF
TGTGCCACCAGCAGAGAAAGTTTTGGACAGGGCAATCGGGGCTACACCTTC
>TRBJ1-3|TRBV25-1|NA|NA
CASSEAGAGGNTIYF
TGTGCCAGCAGTGAAGCCGGGGCGGGAGGAAACACCATATATTTT
>TRBJ2-3|TRBV7-9|NA|TRBD2
CASSAIESGVGTDTQYF
TGTGCCAGCAGCGCTATCGAAAGCGGGGTAGGAACAGATACGCAGTATTTT
>TRBJ2-7|TRBV7-9|NA|NA
CASSPGGLGSYEQYF
TGTGCCAGCAGCCCTGGGGGCCTGGGCTCCTACGAGCAGTACTTC
>TRBJ2-3|TRBV2|NA|NA
CAIPTPPGLSTDTQYF
TGTGCCATCCCTACTCCTCCAGGCCTAAGCACAGATACGCAGTATTTT
>TRBJ2-3|TRBV7-9|NA|NA
CASSFRGVGPDTQYF
TGTGCCAGCAGCTTCCGCGGGGTAGGTCCGGATACGCAGTATTTT
>TRBJ1-5|TRBV11-2|NA|NA
CASSPDRDQPQHF
TGTGCCAGCAGCCCGGACAGAGACCAGCCCCAGCATTTT
>TRBJ1-4|TRBV19|NA|TRBD1
CASSMDRVYEKLFF
TGTGCCAGTAGTATGGACAGGGTATACGAAAAACTGTTTTTT